This T cell receptor beta chain was profiled in a study of T cell responses to AZD1222 COVID-19 vaccine. The CDR3 has 11 residues if both end residues are counted. Germline CDR1 SGHRS, CDR2 YFSETQ. Comments on this clone: As yet, its antigen is unknown. The CDR3 ends on some other residue instead of the conserved phenylalanine or tryptophan, so this is likely a read error. The DNA is left out, because the CDR3 cannot be placed on it with certainty; the CDR3 is given as TCRdb lists it.

This table comes from immunoSEQ multiplex PCR, and its TCRdb copy is limited to in-frame clones, with some not included. The sample contains some 130,000 clones, around 87% of which appear only once. General observations from the study: Unmutated variant regions are reportedly targeted by nearly half of spike-specific TCRs. White British ancestry dominated among donors, who included more females, and clonal diversity was possibly underestimated.

The rearrangement joins TRBV5-1 to TRBJ1-3. The input for sequencing was peripheral blood, taken on day 0 of AZD1222 vaccination. The receptor was isolated from an adult in good health. Here the CDR3 reads CATRTGGTPTV.